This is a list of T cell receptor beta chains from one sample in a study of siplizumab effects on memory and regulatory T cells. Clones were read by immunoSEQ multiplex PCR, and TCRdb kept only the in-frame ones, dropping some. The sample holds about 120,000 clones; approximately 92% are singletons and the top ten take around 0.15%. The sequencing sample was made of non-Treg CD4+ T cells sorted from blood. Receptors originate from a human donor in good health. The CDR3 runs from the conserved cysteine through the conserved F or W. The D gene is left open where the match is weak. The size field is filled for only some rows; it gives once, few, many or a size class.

TGCAGCGTTGAGAGAGAGGTCTCCCGGTCAGATACGCAGTATTTT,CSVEREVSRSDTQYF,TRBJ2-3,few,TRBV29-1,NA
TGTGCCAGCAGAGCGGGCGGCGGGGAGCTGTTTTTT,CASRAGGGELFF,TRBJ2-2,once,TRBV14,NA
TGTGCCAGCAGCCAAGATCGACTAGCGGGGGTAGATACGCAGTATTTT,CASSQDRLAGVDTQYF,TRBJ2-3,NA,TRBV14,TRBD2
TGTGCCAGCAGTTACAGTCGGGGAACTGGCAATGAGCAGTTCTTC,CASSYSRGTGNEQFF,TRBJ2-1,NA,TRBV6-5,NA
TGTGCCAGCAGCCCCGGGTGGGCTTACAATGAGCAGTTCTTC,CASSPGWAYNEQFF,TRBJ2-1,NA,TRBV7-2,NA
TGTGCCAGCAGTGAAGCATACTTGCAGGGGAATGAAAAACTGTTTTTT,CASSEAYLQGNEKLFF,TRBJ1-4,NA,TRBV6-1,NA
TGTGCCAGCAGCTTTGGCTTCCCGAACACCGGGGAGCTGTTTTTT,CASSFGFPNTGELFF,TRBJ2-2,NA,TRBV7-2,NA
TGCGCCAGCAGCTTAGAGCGGGGGGACACCGGGGAGCTGTTTTTT,CASSLERGDTGELFF,TRBJ2-2,NA,TRBV5-1,TRBD2
TGTGCCAGCAGGGCCACCTACTACTACAATGAGCAGTTCTTC,CASRATYYYNEQFF,TRBJ2-1,NA,TRBV2,NA
TGTGCCAGCAGTGAATCAGGGGTCTATGGCTACACCTTC,CASSESGVYGYTF,TRBJ1-2,NA,TRBV25-1,NA
TGTGCCAGCAGTGGGACTAGCGGGGGCCCGTTAAGGTCCTGGGAGCAGTACTTC,CASSGTSGGPLRSWEQYF,TRBJ2-7,NA,TRBV6-1,TRBD2
TGTGCCAGCAGTATCGGGACGGGGGAGCTGTTTTTT,CASSIGTGELFF,TRBJ2-2,NA,TRBV27,NA
TGTGCCAGCAGCAAAGTAAAGAGCTCCTACGAGCAGTACTTC,CASSKVKSSYEQYF,TRBJ2-7,NA,TRBV21-1,NA
TGTGCCAGTAGTACCACAGGGGGCATTAATGAAAAACTGTTTTTT,CASSTTGGINEKLFF,TRBJ1-4,NA,TRBV19,TRBD1
TGTGCCAGCAGCTTGACTCAAGAGACCCAGTACTTC,CASSLTQETQYF,TRBJ2-5,once,TRBV5-6,NA
TGTGCCAGCAGCGTTTTTCCGGGGGAGACCCAGTACTTC,CASSVFPGETQYF,TRBJ2-5,NA,TRBV9,NA
TGCGCCAGCAGTGTGGACAGGGGATCATACGAGCAGTACTTC,CASSVDRGSYEQYF,TRBJ2-7,NA,TRBV10-2,TRBD1
TGTGCCAGCAGCTTAGATCCGGGGCCGAACTATGGCTACACCTTC,CASSLDPGPNYGYTF,TRBJ1-2,NA,TRBV7-2,NA
TGTGCCAGCAGCGTAGGGGTTCGAGGAACTGAAGCTTTCTTT,CASSVGVRGTEAFF,TRBJ1-1,NA,TRBV9,NA
TGTGCCTGGCTGGCGTTAGCGGGGGGGAAAGAGACCCAGTACTTC,CAWLALAGGKETQYF,TRBJ2-5,NA,TRBV30,TRBD2
TGTGCCAGCAGCCCGACTAGCGGGGGCCGGGTTGAGCAGTTCTTC,CASSPTSGGRVEQFF,TRBJ2-1,once,TRBV7-3,TRBD2
TGTGCCAGCAGCCACCAACCGGGACAGGGCAACACTGAAGCTTTCTTT,CASSHQPGQGNTEAFF,TRBJ1-1,NA,TRBV4-2,TRBD1
TGTGCCAGCAGTGGGACTAGCGGGGGGCTCTACAATGAGCAGTTCTTC,CASSGTSGGLYNEQFF,TRBJ2-1,NA,TRBV6-1,TRBD2
TGTGCCAGCAGCCACGACACATCAACTAATGAAAAACTGTTTTTT,CASSHDTSTNEKLFF,TRBJ1-4,NA,TRBV7-9,NA
TGTGCCAGTAGTATAGGCGGAGAGCGGGAGACCCAGTACTTC,CASSIGGERETQYF,TRBJ2-5,NA,TRBV19,NA
TGCGCCAGCAGCCAAGGTCGGGCGACGGGTAACTATGGCTACACCTTC,CASSQGRATGNYGYTF,TRBJ1-2,once,TRBV4-1,NA
TGTGCCAGCAGTTACCGGGTCCTCAATCAGCCCCAGCATTTT,CASSYRVLNQPQHF,TRBJ1-5,NA,TRBV6-5,NA
TGTGCCAGCAGCTTGCGGGGGGGGAACACTGAAGCTTTCTTT,CASSLRGGNTEAFF,TRBJ1-1,NA,TRBV5-4,NA
TGCGCCAGCAGCTTGGGAGTCGGGGGGCTGAACACTGAAGCTTTCTTT,CASSLGVGGLNTEAFF,TRBJ1-1,NA,TRBV5-1,NA
TGCGCCAGCAGCCAAGATCCCCCAGGGTTGGGACCCTATGGCTACACCTTC,CASSQDPPGLGPYGYTF,TRBJ1-2,NA,TRBV4-1,NA
TGTGCCAGCAGCGTAGAACTGGGGGACTATGGCTACACCTTC,CASSVELGDYGYTF,TRBJ1-2,NA,TRBV9,NA
TGTGCCAGCAGTTATTGGTACGAGCAGTACTTC,CASSYWYEQYF,TRBJ2-7,NA,TRBV6-7,NA
TGTGCCAGCTCACGGGGGACAGGGGGTGCCAACTATGGCTACACCTTC,CASSRGTGGANYGYTF,TRBJ1-2,NA,TRBV18,TRBD1
TGTGCCAGCAGTAAACCCGGGACAGGGGAGTATGAGCAGTTCTTC,CASSKPGTGEYEQFF,TRBJ2-1,NA,TRBV6-6,TRBD1
TGTGCCAGCAGCTTAGGGGGAGGGAGACATGGCTACACCTTC,CASSLGGGRHGYTF,TRBJ1-2,NA,TRBV7-9,NA
TGTGCCAGCTTTAGACAGGTAATGAACACTGAAGCTTTCTTT,CASFRQVMNTEAFF,TRBJ1-1,NA,TRBV28,NA
TGTGCTAGTGGTTTGGCTCCGCTCTCCTTGGCCCCCCCAGGGCAGTACTTC,CASGLAPLSLAPPGQYF,TRBJ2-7,NA,TRBV12-5,NA
TGTGCCAGCAGTTCCTCCGGTCACACACCGTATGAGCAGTTCTTC,CASSSSGHTPYEQFF,TRBJ2-1,NA,TRBV9,NA
TGTGCCAGCAGCTACGCTGGTCGGGGAGAGACCCAGTACTTC,CASSYAGRGETQYF,TRBJ2-5,NA,TRBV7-7,NA
TGTGCCAGCAGTTACTTAGACAGGGCCGACCACGAGCAGTACTTC,CASSYLDRADHEQYF,TRBJ2-7,NA,TRBV6-5,TRBD1
TGTGCCAGCAGTCGATCGGAGGACCAAGCTTTCTTT,CASSRSEDQAFF,TRBJ1-1,NA,TRBV6-5,NA
TGTGCCATCTCGGGCCAGGGGGCATACGAGCAGTACTTC,CAISGQGAYEQYF,TRBJ2-7,NA,TRBV10-3,TRBD1
TGTGCCAGCAGCCAAGGTCCCGGGACAGGGGAACCTGTCCACTATGGCTACACCTTC,CASSQGPGTGEPVHYGYTF,TRBJ1-2,NA,TRBV4-2,TRBD1